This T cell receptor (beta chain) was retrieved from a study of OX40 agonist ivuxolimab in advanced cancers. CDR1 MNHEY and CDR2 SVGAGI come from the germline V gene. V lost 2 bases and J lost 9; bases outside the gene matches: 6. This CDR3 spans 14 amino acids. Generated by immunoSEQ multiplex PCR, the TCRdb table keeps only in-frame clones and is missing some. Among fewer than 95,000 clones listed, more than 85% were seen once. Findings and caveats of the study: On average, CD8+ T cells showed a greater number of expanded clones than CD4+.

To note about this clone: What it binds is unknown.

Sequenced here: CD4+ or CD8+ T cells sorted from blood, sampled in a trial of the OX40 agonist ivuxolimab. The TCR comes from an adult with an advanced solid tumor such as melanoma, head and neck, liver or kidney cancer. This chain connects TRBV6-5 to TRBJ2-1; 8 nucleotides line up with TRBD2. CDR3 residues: CASSYGLAASEQFF. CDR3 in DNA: TGTGCCAGCAGTTACGGACTAGCTGCATCTGAGCAGTTCTTC.